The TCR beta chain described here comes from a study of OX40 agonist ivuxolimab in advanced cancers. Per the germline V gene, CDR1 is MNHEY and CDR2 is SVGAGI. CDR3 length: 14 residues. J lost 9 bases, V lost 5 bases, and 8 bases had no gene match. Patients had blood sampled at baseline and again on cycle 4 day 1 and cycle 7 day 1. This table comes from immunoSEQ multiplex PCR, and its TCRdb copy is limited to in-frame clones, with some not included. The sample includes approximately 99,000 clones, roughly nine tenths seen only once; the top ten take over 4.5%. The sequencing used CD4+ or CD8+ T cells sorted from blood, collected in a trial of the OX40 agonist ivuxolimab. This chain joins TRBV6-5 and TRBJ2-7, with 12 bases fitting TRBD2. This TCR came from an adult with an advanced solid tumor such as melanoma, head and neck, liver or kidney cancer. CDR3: CASSRLAGDLVQYF. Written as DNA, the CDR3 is TGTGCCAGCAGTCGACTAGCGGGAGACTTGGTGCAGTACTTC.